The rows below give T cell receptor beta chains drawn from one sample of a study of radiotherapy plus CTLA-4 blockade in lung cancer. The method was immunoSEQ multiplex PCR; TCRdb's version includes in-frame clones alone and lacks a portion of them. Among 80,000 to 100,000 clones listed, around 83% were seen once. Material: peripheral blood, obtained from a patient treated with radiotherapy plus ipilimumab. The origin of the receptors is a human donor with non-small cell lung cancer who had a partial response to radiotherapy plus ipilimumab. The CDR3 runs from the conserved cysteine through the conserved F or W. The D gene is left open where the match is weak. Expanded clones get a size class; other rows say once, few or many, or leave the size out.

j_call	v_call	cdr3_length	clone_size	d_call	cdr3_nt	cdr3_aa
TRBJ2-1	TRBV5-1	14	.	TRBD2	TGCGCCAGCAGCTTGGAGCGGGAGTCGAATGAGCAGTTCTTC	CASSLERESNEQFF
TRBJ2-5	TRBV2	16	.	TRBD2	TGTGCCAGCAGGAACCCCAAGACTAGCGGGAAAGAGACCCAGTACTTC	CASRNPKTSGKETQYF
TRBJ2-1	TRBV7-8	16	.	.	TGTGCCAGCAGCACCGAGAGGAGCGGAGGGGGGGGTGAGCAGTTCTTC	CASSTERSGGGGEQFF
TRBJ1-2	TRBV21-1	14	.	.	TGTGCCAGCAGCAAAAACAGGTTCTCCTATGGCTACACCTTC	CASSKNRFSYGYTF
TRBJ2-3	TRBV9	14	.	.	TGTGCCAGCAGCGTTTCCGGGAGTATAGATACGCAGTATTTT	CASSVSGSIDTQYF
TRBJ1-1	TRBV2	13	.	.	TGTGCCAGCAGTGAAATCGCGACAAGGGAAGCTTTCTTT	CASSEIATREAFF
TRBJ2-7	TRBV4-1	15	.	.	TGCGCCAGCAGCCAGGGTAACGGACAGTTCTACGAGCAGTACTTC	CASSQGNGQFYEQYF
TRBJ2-7	TRBV11-3	15	.	TRBD2	TGTGCCAGCAGCTTAGGGGGCGGGAGGGCCACCGAGCAGTACTTC	CASSLGGGRATEQYF
TRBJ2-1	TRBV6-5	15	.	TRBD2	TGTGCCAGCAGTTTCAAAGGACTAGCGGTTAATGAGCAGTTCTTC	CASSFKGLAVNEQFF
TRBJ2-1	TRBV7-2	13	.	.	TGTGCCAGCAGCCCCAACACCTACAATGAGCAGTTCTTC	CASSPNTYNEQFF
TRBJ2-2	TRBV5-6	15	once	.	TGTGCCAGCACCCGGGGGGCAGGGGAGCGCGGGGAGCTGTTTTTT	CASTRGAGERGELFF
TRBJ2-1	TRBV6-5	14	.	.	TGTGCCAGCAGTTACACCCCAGCGGGTGGGGAGCAGTTCTTC	CASSYTPAGGEQFF
TRBJ2-5	TRBV29-1	13	.	.	TGCAGCGTTGGGCGCGGGATCGGGGAGACCCAGTACTTC	CSVGRGIGETQYF
TRBJ2-5	TRBV11-2	14	.	.	TGTGCCACCGGGGGAGAGGGAATTAGAGAGACCCAGTACTTC	CATGGEGIRETQYF
TRBJ2-2	TRBV7-9	13	.	.	TGTGCCAGCAGCCCGGGGACTACCGGGGAGCTGTTTTTT	CASSPGTTGELFF
TRBJ2-4	TRBV5-4	15	.	TRBD1	TGTGCCAGCAGCTTCTGGGACAGGAGAGAGGGCATTCAGTACTTC	CASSFWDRREGIQYF
TRBJ2-2	TRBV25-1	17	.	TRBD2	TGTGCCAGCAGTGATCAAACTAGCGGGAGGGCCCGCGGGGAGCTGTTTTTT	CASSDQTSGRARGELFF